The clone carrying this TCR beta chain was detected only a few times. The antigen is unknown. The entry originates in a study of Graves' ophthalmopathy and Graves' hyperthyroidism. Study-wide results and limits: Ophthalmopathy cases were distinguished from stable hyperthyroidism by a 13-signature model, reaching 85% to 90% sensitivity and around 80% specificity.

The CDR3 loop spans 13 amino acids. Germline CDR1 SGHRS, CDR2 YFSETQ. V gave up 0 bases and J gave up 10 bases, with 14 bases separating them. Scientists amplified the TCR beta CDR3 regions from RNA transcripts. First-round RT-PCR with HTBI primers preceded a second-round multiplex PCR. TCRdb reprocessed the multiplex PCR reads via MiXCR and lists one record per CDR3 protein. Here the sample spans approximately 480,000 distinct CDR3 sequences, approximately 14% being singletons. Specimen: blood. This chain connects TRBV5-1 to TRBJ2-7, with TRBD2 as a possible D gene (6 bases). The sequence came from a woman in her 30s with Graves' ophthalmopathy. The CDR3 sequence is CASSLGPGELQYF. The CDR3 nucleotides are TGCGCCAGCAGCTTGGGCCCGGGGGAGTTACAGTACTTC.